This entry lists 28 T cell receptor beta chains sequenced from one sample in a study of human T cells and chemical hapten exposure. TCRdb ran MiXCR on the RACE reads and lists one entry per CDR3 protein. There are tens of thousands of distinct CDR3 sequences in the sample; 9.6% occur only once, and about 3.5% lies in the top ten. Time point given: pre-sensitization, week 0. Treatment described: therapeutic diphenylcyclopropenone sensitization with weekly scalp DPC. The sequences come from whole blood, collected in connection with sensitization to the hapten diphenylcyclopropenone (DPC). These TCRs come from a woman aged 40 to 50 with alopecia areata. Some clones in this sample may be carry-over from other donors' samples.

There are a few counts of this clonotype. Sequence at one end of the junction differs from germline and may be a read error. V is TRBV7-2 and J is TRBJ2-5, with D perhaps TRBD2 (5 bases). The CDR3 sequence is 11 residues long. Germline CDR1 SGHTA, CDR2 FQGNSA. The CDR3 DNA reads as TGTGCCAGCAGCTTTTTGGGCCCTAGCCACTTC. This sequence encodes CASSFLGPSHF.

The chain carries TRBV27 and TRBJ2-6; tentative D call: TRBD2 (7 bases). Between the trimmed V and J ends, which lost 3 bases and 2 bases, there was a span of 11 bases. The CDR3 covers 16 residues. CDR1 and CDR2 from the germline V gene are MNHEY and SMNVEV (reference sequence). CDR3 DNA sequence: TGTGCCAGCAGTTTGCGGGGGCCCCCTGGGGCCAACGTCCTGACTTTC. Protein product: CASSLRGPPGANVLTF. Full variable domain (remainder filled in from reference TRBV27 and TRBJ2-6): EAQVTQNPRYLITVTGKKLTVTCSQNMNHEYMSWYRQDPGLGLRQIYYSMNVEVTDKGDVPEGYKVSRKEKRNFPLILESPSPNQTSLYFCASSLRGPPGANVLTFGAGSRLTVL.

The gene calls are TRBV28 and TRBJ2-2; D is unclear. V lost 1 base, J lost 6 bases, and 9 bases lay in between. Looked up from germline, CDR1 is MDHEN and CDR2 is SYDVKM. The CDR3 has 14 amino acids. The DNA for the CDR3 is TGTGCCAGCAGTTTATCGGATGTGGCCGGGGAGCTGTTTTTT. This translates into CASSLSDVAGELFF.

In this sample, this clonotype turned up a few times. This rearrangement joins TRBV7-6 to TRBJ1-1; D call uncertain. The V gene's germline CDR1 is SGHVS and CDR2 FNYEAQ. This CDR3 comprises 13 residues. The V gene lost 6 bases and the J gene lost 0 bases, with 8 bases spanning the gap. CDR3 nucleotide sequence: TGTGCCAGCAGGCAGAACCTGAACACTGAAGCTTTCTTT. Its translation is CASRQNLNTEAFF.

Points on this clonotype: One base away lies a much larger clone, so this may be a sequencing read error. The V call is TRBV7-8, the J call TRBJ2-7; D might be TRBD2 (5 bases). CDR3 size: 15 residues. The germline V gene encodes CDR1 SGHVS and CDR2 FQNEAQ. The CDR3 sequence is CACSLGRQSADEQYF. CDR3 in DNA: TGTGCCTGCAGCTTAGGGCGCCAGTCAGCGGACGAGCAGTACTTC.

This clonotype has only a few counts. The CDR3: CAWSVGGTVEAFF. Here the CDR3 DNA reads TGTGCCTGGAGTGTTGGGGGGACGGTTGAAGCTTTCTTT. The chain is built from TRBV30 and TRBJ1-1; tentative D call: TRBD1 (5 bases). This CDR3 region has 13 residues. Germline CDR1 reads GTSNPN; CDR2 reads SVGIG (reference sequence). Trimming removed 0 bases from V and 7 bases from J, with 12 bases in between.

V gene TRBV3-1 combines with J gene TRBJ2-1; 7 nucleotides agree with TRBD2. The junction had 3 bases not matched to a gene; V was cut back by 3 bases and J by 7 bases. Germline V gene lookup returns CDR1 LGHDT and CDR2 YNNKEL (reference sequence). This CDR3 has 13 residues. The CDR3 spells CASSQGGKNEQFF. CDR3 nucleotides: TGTGCCAGCAGCCAGGGGGGGAAAAATGAGCAGTTCTTC.

This rearrangement joins TRBV11-2 to TRBJ2-3; no clear D gene. Between the trimmed V and J ends, which lost 2 bases and 3 bases, there was a span of 12 bases. CDR3 length: 15 residues. Germline values: CDR1 SGHAT, CDR2 FQNNGV. CDR3 coding DNA: TGTGCCAGCAGCTTATCGAGACCCGAAACAGATACGCAGTATTTT. This encodes CASSLSRPETDTQYF.

This sequence joins TRBV2 and TRBJ1-4; D uncertain. The CDR3 loop spans 13 amino acids. V was clipped by 1 base and J by 7 bases, with 7 bases between them. CDR1 is SNHLY, CDR2 FYNNEI, per germline. The CDR3 DNA reads as TGTGCCAGCAGTGAAGACGTTGGTGAAAAACTGTTTTTT. Translated, it gives CASSEDVGEKLFF.

This clonotype was picked up many times. The chain joins TRBV7-2 to TRBJ1-5; no firm D call. V was shortened by 4 bases and J by 2 bases, with 9 bases between the two germline ends. The CDR3 length is 14 residues. CDR1 is SGHTA and CDR2 is FQGNSA in the germline V gene. The DNA of the CDR3 is TGTGCCAGCAGCTCGACGATTGGCAATCAGCCCCAGCATTTT. It translates to CASSSTIGNQPQHF.

The rearrangement joins TRBV12-3 or TRBV12-4 to TRBJ2-1, with D tentatively TRBD1 or TRBD2 (5 bases each). V lost 10 bases, J lost 10 bases, and 11 bases lay in between. There are 10 residues in the CDR3. The CDR3 DNA follows: TGTGCCACCTCCGGGGACGAGCAGTTCTTC. Its translation: CATSGDEQFF.

This clonotype was observed a few times. The chain employs TRBV20-1 and TRBJ2-3; 12 bases match TRBD2. V shed 7 bases, J shed 3 bases, and the junction held 8 bases outside the gene matches. The CDR3 has 15 residues. Germline V gene lookup returns CDR1 DFQATT and CDR2 SNEGSKA (reference sequence). The CDR3, as DNA: TGCAGTGGTGCCTCAGGACTAGCGGGAACAGATACGCAGTATTTT. Translation gives CSGASGLAGTDTQYF.

This clonotype was observed many times. The CDR3 DNA sequence: TGTGCCATCAGTGAGTCGAGGGAAGAGACCCAGTACTTC. Translation gives CAISESREETQYF. V gene TRBV10-3 combines with J gene TRBJ2-5; D is perhaps TRBD2 (5 bases). From germline, CDR1 is ENHRY and CDR2 SYGVKD. The CDR3 extends over 13 amino acids. The V end lost 0 bases, the J end lost 3 bases, and 5 bases lay between the germline ends.

In this sample, this clonotype turned up a few times. V usage is TRBV24-1 and J usage is TRBJ2-5; D uncertain. V lost 4 bases, J lost 3 bases, and 11 bases lay in between. Germline V gives CDR1 KGHDR, CDR2 SFDVKD. This CDR3 has 14 residues. In nucleotides, the CDR3 is TGTGCCACCAGTGACCGGAATTGGGAAGAGACCCAGTACTTC. Translating it yields CATSDRNWEETQYF.

This clonotype was seen more than once but under ten times. The chain combines TRBV6-6 with TRBJ1-5; 8 bases agree with TRBD1. The CDR3 has 13 amino acids. From germline, CDR1 is MNHNY and CDR2 SVGAGI (reference sequence). V gave up 4 bases and J gave up 5 bases; unmatched junction bases: 1. CDR3 residues: CASSWDRYQPQHF. CDR3 nucleotide sequence: TGTGCCAGCAGTTGGGACAGGTATCAGCCCCAGCATTTT.

The chain joins TRBV5-4 to TRBJ2-1, with a weak D call TRBD1 (5 bases). The CDR3 has 14 residues. Trimming took 2 bases from V and 3 from J, leaving 9 bases between them. Germline V gives CDR1 SGHNT, CDR2 YYREEE (reference sequence). The DNA of the CDR3 is TGTGCCAGCAGCTTAAGGGGCCGCTACAATGAGCAGTTCTTC. Protein sequence: CASSLRGRYNEQFF.

The chain combines TRBV29-1 with TRBJ2-7; D ambiguous. Deletions cut 4 bases from V and 0 bases from J, with 10 bases between. The CDR3 loop spans 13 amino acids. Germline CDR1 reads SQVTM; CDR2 reads ANQGSEA. As DNA, the CDR3 is TGCAGCGTTGCCCGGGCCAGCTCCTACGAGCAGTACTTC. This sequence encodes CSVARASSYEQYF.

This clonotype was counted ten times or more. The chain joins TRBV5-6 to TRBJ1-1; D remains ambiguous. The CDR3 has 11 residues. Germline CDR1 reads SGHDT; CDR2 reads YYEEEE. V lost 2 bases and J lost 3, with 2 bases in between. CDR3 in amino acids: CASSFYTEAFF. CDR3 sequence (DNA): TGTGCCAGCAGCTTTTACACTGAAGCTTTCTTT. Drawing the rest from reference TRBV5-6 and TRBJ1-1, the complete variable domain is DAGVTQSPTHLIKTRGQQVTLRCSPKSGHDTVSWYQQALGQGPQFIFQYYEEEERQRGNFPDRFSGHQFPNYSSELNVNALLLGDSALYLCASSFYTEAFFGQGTRLTVV.

This clonotype was counted only a few times. The chain links TRBV2 to TRBJ2-7, with D unclear. V shed 7 bases and J shed 3 bases, with 19 bases lying between them. Germline CDR1 is SNHLY and CDR2 is FYNNEI. This CDR3 spans 15 amino acids. This chain's CDR3 is CASNDGASGIYEQYF. In nucleotides, the CDR3 is TGTGCCAGCAACGACGGCGCCAGTGGGATCTACGAGCAGTACTTC. Filled out from reference TRBV2 and TRBJ2-7, the complete variable domain reads EPEVTQTPSHQVTQMGQEVILRCVPISNHLYFYWYRQILGQKVEFLVSFYNNEISEKSEIFDDQFSVERPDGSNFTLKIRSTKLEDSAMYFCASNDGASGIYEQYFGPGTRLTVT.

This clonotype was counted many times. This rearrangement joins TRBV7-2 to TRBJ1-1; 9 nucleotides line up with TRBD1. V lost 7 bases, J lost 4 bases, and 22 bases stayed unmatched. CDR3 size: 19 residues. Per germline, CDR1 SGHTA and CDR2 FQGNSA. The CDR3 DNA sequence: TGTGCCAGCAATAAAAGAGGGGGACAGGGTACTGGGTCGGGCACTGAAGCTTTCTTT. Its translation is CASNKRGGQGTGSGTEAFF. The full variable domain, with the rest looked up from reference TRBV7-2 and TRBJ1-1, is GAGVSQSPSNKVTEKGKDVELRCDPISGHTALYWYRQSLGQGLEFLIYFQGNSAPDKSGLPSDRFSAERTGGSVSTLTIQRTQQEDSAVYLCASNKRGGQGTGSGTEAFFGQGTRLTVV.

This clonotype was recorded at least ten times. This chain uses TRBV20-1 with TRBJ1-2; D gene ambiguous. Germline lookup yields CDR1 DFQATT and CDR2 SNEGSKA (reference sequence). V was shortened by 5 bases and J by 4 bases, with 5 bases between the two germline ends. The CDR3 totals 10 residues. The CDR3, as DNA: TGCAGTGCTGTAATCTATGGCTACACCTTC. Its protein product is CSAVIYGYTF.

The genes are TRBV18 and TRBJ2-1, with 9 bases identical to TRBD1. The CDR3 is made up of 14 amino acids. Per germline, CDR1 KGHSH and CDR2 LQKENI. The trim removed 5 bases at V and 7 bases at J, leaving 6 bases unmatched. CDR3: CASSFGQGSNEQFF. CDR3 in DNA: TGTGCCAGCTCATTCGGACAGGGGAGTAATGAGCAGTTCTTC.

The chain combines TRBV19 with TRBJ1-4, with D hard to call. CDR3 length equals 12 residues. Trimming stripped 9 bases from V and 10 bases from J, with 15 bases between. CDR1 and CDR2 from the germline V gene are LNHDA and SQIVND (reference sequence). CDR3 amino acids: CASGRGRVKLFF. In DNA form, the CDR3 reads TGTGCCAGCGGTCGTGGTAGGGTAAAACTGTTTTTT.

This clonotype has ten or more counts. This chain joins TRBV12-3 or TRBV12-4 and TRBJ1-5, with D possibly TRBD1 on 6 matching bases. CDR3 length equals 16 residues. V lost 8 bases and J 3 bases, leaving 20 bases between the germline ends. CDR3 amino acids: CASCLYFGQTNQPQHF. The CDR3 DNA is TGTGCCAGCTGCCTCTACTTTGGACAGACCAATCAGCCCCAGCATTTT.

This clonotype has at least ten counts. The chain combines TRBV2 with TRBJ1-3; D not resolved. Trimming took off 7 bases at V and 0 bases at J, with 10 bases between the two ends. This CDR3 has 14 residues. The germline CDR1 and CDR2 sequences are SNHLY and FYNNEI. CDR3 nucleotides: TGTGCCAGCACGGAGGCAAGCTCTGGAAACACCATATATTTT. It encodes CASTEASSGNTIYF.

This clonotype turned up a few times. This chain uses TRBV6-5 with TRBJ1-4, with TRBD1 identical over 8 bases. The V segment lost 2 bases and the J segment 5 bases; nucleotides outside the gene matches: 4. Germline CDR1 and CDR2: MNHEY and SVGAGI. This CDR3 contains 15 residues. The CDR3 region has the DNA TGTGCCAGCAGTTACGGGACAGGCTCAAATGAAAAACTGTTTTTT. Its protein product is CASSYGTGSNEKLFF.

The chain couples TRBV5-4 to TRBJ1-2; D unclear. The germline gives CDR1 SGHNT, CDR2 YYREEE (reference sequence). V was clipped by 4 bases and J by 1 base, with 11 bases between them. This CDR3 is built from 14 residues. The CDR3 here is CASSRGLSNYGYTF. The CDR3 DNA sequence: TGTGCCAGCAGCCGAGGACTGAGTAACTATGGCTACACCTTC.

This chain links TRBV6-6 with TRBJ2-5; D possibly matches TRBD1 or TRBD2 (6 bases each). V gave up 4 bases and J gave up 7 bases, with 22 bases separating them. Per the germline V gene, CDR1 is MNHNY and CDR2 is SVGAGI (reference sequence). This CDR3 comprises 16 residues. CDR3 amino acids: CASSSGTNVGAGTQYF. CDR3 in DNA: TGTGCCAGCAGTTCTGGGACAAATGTGGGAGCGGGGACCCAGTACTTC.